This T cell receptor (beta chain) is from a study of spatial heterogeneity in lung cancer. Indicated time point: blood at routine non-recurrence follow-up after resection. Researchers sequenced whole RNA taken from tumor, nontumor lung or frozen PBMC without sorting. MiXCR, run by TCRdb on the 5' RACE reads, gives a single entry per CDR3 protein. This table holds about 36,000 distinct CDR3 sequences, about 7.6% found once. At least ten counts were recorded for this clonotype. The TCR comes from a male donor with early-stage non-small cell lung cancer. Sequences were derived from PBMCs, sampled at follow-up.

The CDR3 is CASSSGLPSSYNEQFF. Here the CDR3 DNA reads TGTGCCAGCAGCTCGGGGCTCCCGAGCTCCTACAATGAGCAGTTCTTC. The chain is built from TRBV7-9 and TRBJ2-1; D may match TRBD1 or TRBD2 (5 bases each). The CDR3 has 16 residues. The germline V gene encodes CDR1 SEHNR and CDR2 FQNEAQ (reference sequence). V lost 4 bases to trimming and J lost 0 bases, with 13 bases between them.